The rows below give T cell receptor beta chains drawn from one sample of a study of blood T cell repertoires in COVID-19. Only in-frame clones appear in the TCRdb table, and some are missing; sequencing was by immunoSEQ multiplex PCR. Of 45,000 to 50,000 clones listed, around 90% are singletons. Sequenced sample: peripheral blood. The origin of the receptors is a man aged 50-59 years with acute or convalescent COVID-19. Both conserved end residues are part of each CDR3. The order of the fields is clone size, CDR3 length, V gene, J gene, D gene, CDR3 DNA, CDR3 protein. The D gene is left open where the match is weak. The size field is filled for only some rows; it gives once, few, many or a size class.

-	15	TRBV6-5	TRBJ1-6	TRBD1	TGTGCCAGCAGTTCTTTTCGGACAGGGAATTCACCCCTCCACTTT	CASSSFRTGNSPLHF
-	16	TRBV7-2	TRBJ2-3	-	TGTGCCAGCAGCTTAATCGGCGGGGTCTCCACAGATACGCAGTATTTT	CASSLIGGVSTDTQYF
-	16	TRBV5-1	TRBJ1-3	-	TGCGCCAGCAGCTTGACAGCAACCCACTCTGGAAACACCATATATTTT	CASSLTATHSGNTIYF
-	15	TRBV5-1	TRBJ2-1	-	TGCGCCAGCAGCTTCAGCGGAACCTCCTACAATGAGCAGTTCTTC	CASSFSGTSYNEQFF
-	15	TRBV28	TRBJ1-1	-	TGTGCCAGCATCCTCTACGGGGGTGTTAACACTGAAGCTTTCTTT	CASILYGGVNTEAFF
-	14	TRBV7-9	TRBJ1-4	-	TGTGCCAGCAGCTTGGGCAGGGAGGGTGAAAAACTGTTTTTT	CASSLGREGEKLFF
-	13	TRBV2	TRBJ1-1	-	TGTGCCAGCGCCCGGACAAGAGACACTGAAGCTTTCTTT	CASARTRDTEAFF
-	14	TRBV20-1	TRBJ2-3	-	TGCAGTGCTAGTCTGACTACTAGCACAGATACGCAGTATTTT	CSASLTTSTDTQYF
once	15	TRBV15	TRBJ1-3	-	TGTGCCACCAGCAGGGACAGTTTTTCTGGAAACACCATATATTTT	CATSRDSFSGNTIYF
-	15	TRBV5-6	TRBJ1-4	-	TGTGCCAGCAGCTTCCTTGAGGGGGGGAAGGAAAAACTGTTTTTT	CASSFLEGGKEKLFF
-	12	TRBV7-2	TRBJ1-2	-	TGTGCCAGCAGCCCAGGGGTCTATGGCTACACCTTC	CASSPGVYGYTF
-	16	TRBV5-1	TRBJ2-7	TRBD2	TGCGCCAGCAGACCCCAGGTTCTAGCGGGATGGGAGGAGCAGTACTTC	CASRPQVLAGWEEQYF
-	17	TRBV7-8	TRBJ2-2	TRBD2	TGTGCCAGCAGCTTAGGGTTCGCGGGAGCGAGCACCGGGGAGCTGTTTTTT	CASSLGFAGASTGELFF
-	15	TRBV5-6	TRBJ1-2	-	TGTGCCAGCAGCTGGATGAGGGCCGGCTACTATGGCTACACCTTC	CASSWMRAGYYGYTF
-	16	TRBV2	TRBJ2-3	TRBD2	TGTGCCAGCAGTGTCTTAGCGGGGACGATCACAGATACGCAGTATTTT	CASSVLAGTITDTQYF
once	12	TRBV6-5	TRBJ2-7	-	TGTGCCACCTTCAGGGATACGTACGAGCAGTACTTC	CATFRDTYEQYF
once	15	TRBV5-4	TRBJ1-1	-	TGTGCCAGCAGCTTGGATGGGGAAGGGGACACTGAAGCTTTCTTT	CASSLDGEGDTEAFF
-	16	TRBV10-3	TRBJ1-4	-	TGTGCCATCAGTGGGTCTACACAGGGTTCGAGTGAAAAACTGTTTTTT	CAISGSTQGSSEKLFF
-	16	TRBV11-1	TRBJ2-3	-	TGTGCCAGCAGCCCCGAGTGGGGGGTAAGCACAGATACGCAGTATTTT	CASSPEWGVSTDTQYF
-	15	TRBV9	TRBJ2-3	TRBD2	TGTGCCAGCAGCGCCGGACTAGCGGACACAGATACGCAGTATTTT	CASSAGLADTDTQYF
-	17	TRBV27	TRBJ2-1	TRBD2	TGTGCCAGCAGTTATCTAGCGGGAGCCAAACCCTACAATGAGCAGTTCTTC	CASSYLAGAKPYNEQFF
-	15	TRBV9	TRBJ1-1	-	TGTGCCAGCAGCGGATCCCTGGGGGACACGGAGAAAGCTTTCTTT	CASSGSLGDTEKAFF
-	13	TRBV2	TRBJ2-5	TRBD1	TGTGCCAGCACTACGTACAGGGGAGAGACCCAGTACTTC	CASTTYRGETQYF
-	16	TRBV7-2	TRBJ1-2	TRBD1	TGTGCCAGCAGCTTAGGCGGGGCAGGGGGCAGGGGTGGCTACACCTTC	CASSLGGAGGRGGYTF
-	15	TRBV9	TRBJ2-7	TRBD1	TGTGCCAGCAGCGTAGACAACAGGGGGCGCGGAGAGCAGTACTTC	CASSVDNRGRGEQYF
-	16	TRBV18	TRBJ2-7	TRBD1	TGTGCCAGCTCACCTCTGACAGGGCAAATGTCCTACGAGCAGTACTTC	CASSPLTGQMSYEQYF
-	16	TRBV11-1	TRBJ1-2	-	TGTGCCAGCAGCCGGGGGGCAGCGTCTCCTTCCACCCCCTACACCTTC	CASSRGAASPSTPYTF
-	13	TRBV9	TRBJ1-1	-	TGTGCCAGCAGCGTAGCTCAGGAAACTGAAGCTTTCTTT	CASSVAQETEAFF
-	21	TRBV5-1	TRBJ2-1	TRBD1	TGCGCCAGCAGCTTGGCCTATACAGGACAGGGGGTCAGGAGCTCCTACAATGAGCAGTTCTTC	CASSLAYTGQGVRSSYNEQFF
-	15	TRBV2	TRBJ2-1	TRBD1	TGTGCCAGCAGCCGAGAGGCAGGGGGCTTCAATGAGCAGTTCTTC	CASSREAGGFNEQFF
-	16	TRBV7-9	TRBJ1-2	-	TGTGCCAGCAGCTTTTCGATTGGACAGAGAAACTATGGCTACACCTTC	CASSFSIGQRNYGYTF
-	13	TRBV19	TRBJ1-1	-	TGTGCCAGTAGGGGGGCGCGGAACACTGAAGCTTTCTTT	CASRGARNTEAFF
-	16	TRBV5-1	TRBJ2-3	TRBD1	TGCGCCAGCAGCTTGGTTCAGGGGGCGGGAACAGATACGCAGTATTTT	CASSLVQGAGTDTQYF
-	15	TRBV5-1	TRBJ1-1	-	TGCGCCAGCAGCTTCACAGGGCCCCCGAACACTGAAGCTTTCTTT	CASSFTGPPNTEAFF
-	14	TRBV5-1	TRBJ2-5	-	TGCGCCAGCAGCTTGGATCAGGGGTCGGAGACCCAGTACTTC	CASSLDQGSETQYF
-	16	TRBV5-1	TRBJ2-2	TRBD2	TGCGCCAGCAGCGTCGGCTCTAGCGGGGGAACCGGGGAGCTGTTTTTT	CASSVGSSGGTGELFF
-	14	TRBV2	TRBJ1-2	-	TGTGCCAGTTCCGATAGGGGGTTCCAGGGTGGCTACACCTTC	CASSDRGFQGGYTF
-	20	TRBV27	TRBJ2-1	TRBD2	TGTGCCAGCAGGCGAAGACTAGCGGGAGGGCCAGAACTCTCCTACAATGAGCAGTTCTTC	CASRRRLAGGPELSYNEQFF
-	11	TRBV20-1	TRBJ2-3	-	TGCAGTGCCCGTTCGGGCGCGGGGCAGTATTTT	CSARSGAGQYF
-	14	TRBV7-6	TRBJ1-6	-	TGTGCCAGCAGCTTAGCCGATAGTAATTCACCCCTCCACTTT	CASSLADSNSPLHF
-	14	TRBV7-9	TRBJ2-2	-	TGTGCCAGCAGCAAGTCAGCGAACACCGGGGAGCTGTTTTTT	CASSKSANTGELFF
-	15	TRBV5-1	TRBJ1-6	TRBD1	TGCGCCAGCAGCTTGTGGGGACAGGGTAATTCACCCCTCCACTTT	CASSLWGQGNSPLHF
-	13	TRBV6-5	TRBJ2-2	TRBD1	TGTGCCAGCCGGGACAGGGAAACCGGGGAGCTGTTTTTT	CASRDRETGELFF